A selection of T cell receptor beta chains follows, all from one sample in a study of T cells in Graves' hyperthyroidism and ophthalmopathy. TCRdb re-called the multiplex PCR reads with MiXCR, one entry per CDR3 protein. Altogether 500,000 to 550,000 distinct CDR3 sequences are present, about 20% being singletons, with the ten largest covering around a quarter. Sample: blood. These receptors all come from a man between 18 and 35 years old with Graves' hyperthyroidism. Both conserved end residues are part of each CDR3. The order of the fields is CDR3 protein, CDR3 DNA, J gene, V gene, D gene, clone size. The D gene is left open where the match is weak. Clone size, where shown, is once, few, many, or a class for clones that have expanded.

CDR3aa: CASTLQQGPTEAFF
CDR3nt: TGTGCCAGTACTCTGCAACAGGGCCCCACTGAAGCTTTCTTT
j_gene: TRBJ1-1
v_gene: TRBV19
d_gene: NA
abundance: NA

CDR3aa: CATSRRLGATAGELFF
CDR3nt: TGTGCCACCAGCAGACGGCTTGGGGCAACAGCCGGGGAGCTGTTTTTT
j_gene: TRBJ2-2
v_gene: TRBV15
d_gene: NA
abundance: many

CDR3aa: CASSKDTGELFF
CDR3nt: TGTGCCAGCAGTAAGGACACCGGGGAGCTGTTTTTT
j_gene: TRBJ2-2
v_gene: TRBV6-2/TRBV6-3
d_gene: NA
abundance: many

CDR3aa: CAWRGGQNTEAFF
CDR3nt: TGTGCCTGGAGGGGGGGACAGAACACTGAAGCTTTCTTT
j_gene: TRBJ1-1
v_gene: TRBV30
d_gene: NA
abundance: NA

CDR3aa: CASSPFEDQETQYF
CDR3nt: TGTGCCAGCAGCCCCTTCGAGGACCAAGAGACCCAGTACTTC
j_gene: TRBJ2-5
v_gene: TRBV28
d_gene: NA
abundance: NA

CDR3aa: CASSLAPDTQYF
CDR3nt: TGTGCCAGCAGCTTAGCGCCAGATACGCAGTATTTT
j_gene: TRBJ2-3
v_gene: TRBV7-6
d_gene: NA
abundance: many

CDR3aa: CASRSRGRHYGYTF
CDR3nt: TGTGCCAGCAGAAGCAGGGGGCGTCACTATGGCTACACCTTC
j_gene: TRBJ1-2
v_gene: TRBV2
d_gene: TRBD1
abundance: many

CDR3aa: CAWSLTFSLGYTF
CDR3nt: TGTGCCTGGAGCCTGACGTTTTCGTTGGGCTACACCTTC
j_gene: TRBJ1-2
v_gene: TRBV30
d_gene: NA
abundance: many

CDR3aa: CASSLVSGSGEAFF
CDR3nt: TGTGCCAGCAGTTTAGTTAGTGGAAGTGGGGAAGCTTTCTTT
j_gene: TRBJ1-1
v_gene: TRBV12-3/TRBV12-4
d_gene: NA
abundance: few

CDR3aa: CASSQQLGSHEQYF
CDR3nt: TGTGCCAGCAGCCAACAACTAGGGTCCCACGAGCAGTACTTC
j_gene: TRBJ2-7
v_gene: TRBV3-1
d_gene: NA
abundance: few

CDR3aa: CAWRRTPNTEAFF
CDR3nt: TGTGCCTGGAGGCGGACACCAAACACTGAAGCTTTCTTT
j_gene: TRBJ1-1
v_gene: TRBV30
d_gene: NA
abundance: NA

CDR3aa: CASNGQSLAGKLFF
CDR3nt: TGTGCCAGCAATGGGCAGTCCTTAGCGGGAAAACTGTTTTTT
j_gene: TRBJ1-4
v_gene: TRBV2
d_gene: NA
abundance: NA

CDR3aa: CASSLKMGGNTEAFF
CDR3nt: TGTGCCAGCAGTTTGAAAATGGGGGGGAACACTGAAGCTTTCTTT
j_gene: TRBJ1-1
v_gene: TRBV27
d_gene: NA
abundance: many

CDR3aa: CASSIGRQNTEAFF
CDR3nt: TGTGCCAGTAGTATCGGAAGGCAGAACACTGAAGCTTTCTTT
j_gene: TRBJ1-1
v_gene: TRBV19
d_gene: NA
abundance: NA

CDR3aa: CSGGEGGYYGYTF
CDR3nt: TGCAGTGGCGGGGAGGGGGGTTACTATGGCTACACCTTC
j_gene: TRBJ1-2
v_gene: TRBV20-1
d_gene: NA
abundance: NA

CDR3aa: CAISESPLGGALQETQYF
CDR3nt: TGTGCCATCAGTGAGTCCCCACTCGGGGGGGCCCTCCAAGAGACCCAGTACTTC
j_gene: TRBJ2-5
v_gene: TRBV10-3
d_gene: TRBD2
abundance: few

CDR3aa: CASSPLGSIKNIQYF
CDR3nt: TGTGCCAGCAGTCCTCTTGGGAGTATCAAAAACATTCAGTACTTC
j_gene: TRBJ2-4
v_gene: TRBV6-1
d_gene: NA
abundance: many

CDR3aa: CASSLARAGGLSYEQYF
CDR3nt: TGTGCCAGCAGTTTAGCGCGGGCGGGGGGACTTTCCTACGAGCAGTACTTC
j_gene: TRBJ2-7
v_gene: TRBV12-3/TRBV12-4
d_gene: TRBD2
abundance: NA

CDR3aa: CASSTGTAETQYF
CDR3nt: TGTGCCAGTAGTACCGGGACCGCAGAGACCCAGTACTTC
j_gene: TRBJ2-5
v_gene: TRBV19
d_gene: NA
abundance: many

CDR3aa: CSVEVYRDPSSYGYTF
CDR3nt: TGCAGCGTTGAAGTTTACAGGGACCCTAGCAGTTATGGCTACACCTTC
j_gene: TRBJ1-2
v_gene: TRBV29-1
d_gene: NA
abundance: NA

CDR3aa: CASSIRTANYGYTF
CDR3nt: TGTGCCAGTAGTATACGCACAGCTAACTATGGCTACACCTTC
j_gene: TRBJ1-2
v_gene: TRBV19
d_gene: NA
abundance: many

CDR3aa: CASRSGQVNTGELFF
CDR3nt: TGTGCCAGCAGGTCGGGACAGGTGAACACCGGGGAGCTGTTTTTT
j_gene: TRBJ2-2
v_gene: TRBV7-2
d_gene: TRBD1
abundance: many

CDR3aa: CASSRGTGGSGTEAFF
CDR3nt: TGTGCCAGCAGTAGAGGAACAGGGGGCAGTGGAACTGAAGCTTTCTTT
j_gene: TRBJ1-1
v_gene: TRBV6-5
d_gene: TRBD1
abundance: many

CDR3aa: CASSPGTGEFVPQHF
CDR3nt: TGTGCCAGCTCACCGGGGACAGGGGAATTCGTTCCCCAGCATTTT
j_gene: TRBJ1-5
v_gene: TRBV18
d_gene: TRBD1
abundance: NA

CDR3aa: CAWTPTRGNTIYF
CDR3nt: TGTGCCTGGACACCGACCCGCGGAAACACCATATATTTT
j_gene: TRBJ1-3
v_gene: TRBV30
d_gene: NA
abundance: many

CDR3aa: CASKSVDYEQYF
CDR3nt: TGTGCCAGCAAGAGTGTCGACTACGAGCAGTACTTC
j_gene: TRBJ2-7
v_gene: TRBV12-3/TRBV12-4
d_gene: NA
abundance: many

CDR3aa: CASKGSLNTEAFF
CDR3nt: TGTGCCAGTAAGGGCAGTTTGAACACTGAAGCTTTCTTT
j_gene: TRBJ1-1
v_gene: TRBV19
d_gene: NA
abundance: many

CDR3aa: CASASGLADQETQYF
CDR3nt: TGTGCTAGTGCCTCCGGACTAGCGGACCAAGAGACCCAGTACTTC
j_gene: TRBJ2-5
v_gene: TRBV12-5
d_gene: TRBD2
abundance: many

CDR3aa: CATSISRGHGANVLTF
CDR3nt: TGTGCCACCAGCATAAGCAGGGGGCACGGGGCCAACGTCCTGACTTTC
j_gene: TRBJ2-6
v_gene: TRBV15
d_gene: TRBD1
abundance: many

CDR3aa: CATQSGQGKPEAFF
CDR3nt: TGTGCCACCCAGTCTGGGCAGGGGAAACCTGAAGCTTTCTTT
j_gene: TRBJ1-1
v_gene: TRBV24-1
d_gene: NA
abundance: few

CDR3aa: CASSLGQSGTEAFF
CDR3nt: TGTGCCAGCAGTCTTGGACAGTCGGGCACTGAAGCTTTCTTT
j_gene: TRBJ1-1
v_gene: TRBV6-1
d_gene: NA
abundance: many

CDR3aa: CSARGLTGNTEAFF
CDR3nt: TGCAGTGCTAGAGGGCTTACAGGAAACACTGAAGCTTTCTTT
j_gene: TRBJ1-1
v_gene: TRBV20-1
d_gene: NA
abundance: NA